The clone carrying this TCR beta chain was picked up a small number of times. This specimen comes from a study of technical replicates of blood from a few donors. TCRdb's copy holds only in-frame clones and misses some; the assay was immunoSEQ multiplex PCR. The table records 50,000 to 70,000 clones, around 93% of them present only once. The CDR3 totals 19 residues. Germline V gives CDR1 LGHNA, CDR2 YSLEER. The V and J ends lost 0 bases and 8 bases respectively, with 29 bases between them. The chain joins TRBV4-3 to TRBJ2-7, with D maybe TRBD1 (5 bases). The specimen was PBMCs. This TCR came from a human donor in good health. Some clones in this sample may be carry-over from other donors' samples. The CDR3 DNA reads as TGCGCCAGCAGCCAAGATATGGGGTTCCAGGGCACCCTCTTTGTAAAGCAGTACTTC. Translating it yields CASSQDMGFQGTLFVKQYF.